This T cell receptor beta chain was found in a study of neoadjuvant anti-PD-1 for oral cavity cancer. The method was immunoSEQ multiplex PCR; TCRdb's version includes in-frame clones alone and lacks a portion of them. This sample carries about 9,300 clones, around 72% of them seen once, and the ten largest clones take roughly 4%. Germline CDR1 is SGHRS and CDR2 is YFSETQ. The CDR3 has 15 amino acids. V gave up 1 base and J gave up 0 bases, with 10 bases separating them. The time point: after neoadjuvant nivolumab, at surgical resection. This chain uses TRBV5-1 with TRBJ1-1; D unclear. This TCR was recovered from a person aged 35-79 years with oral cavity squamous cell carcinoma. The sequences come from PBMCs, collected after nivolumab (anti-PD-1) treatment. Written as DNA, the CDR3 is TGCGCCAGCAGCTTGAGAAGTGGGATGAACACTGAAGCTTTCTTT. This encodes CASSLRSGMNTEAFF. The full variable domain, its missing parts supplied by reference TRBV5-1 and TRBJ1-1, is KAGVTQTPRYLIKTRGQQVTLSCSPISGHRSVSWYQQTPGQGLQFLFEYFSETQRNKGNFPGRFSGRQFSNSRSEMNVSTLELGDSALYLCASSLRSGMNTEAFFGQGTRLTVV.